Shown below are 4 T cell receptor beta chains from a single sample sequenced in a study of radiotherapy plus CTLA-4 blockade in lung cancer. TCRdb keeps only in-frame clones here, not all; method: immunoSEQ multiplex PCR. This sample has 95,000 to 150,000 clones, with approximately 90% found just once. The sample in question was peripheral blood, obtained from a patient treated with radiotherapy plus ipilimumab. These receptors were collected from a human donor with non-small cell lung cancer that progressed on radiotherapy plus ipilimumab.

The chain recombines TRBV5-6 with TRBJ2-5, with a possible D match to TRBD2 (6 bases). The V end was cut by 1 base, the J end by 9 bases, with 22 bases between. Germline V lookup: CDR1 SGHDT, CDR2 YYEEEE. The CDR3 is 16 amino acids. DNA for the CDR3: TGTGCCAGCAGCTTGTGGAGGGATACCCCAAGAGAACCCCAGTACTTC. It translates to CASSLWRDTPREPQYF.

CDR3 sequence reads: CASSLGGEQYF. In DNA form, the CDR3 reads TGTGCCAGCAGCTTGGGTGGCGAGCAGTACTTC. The chain links TRBV5-6 to TRBJ2-7; D gene ambiguous. Germline-derived CDR1 and CDR2 are SGHDT and YYEEEE. V was trimmed by 0 bases and J by 6 bases, leaving 4 bases between them. CDR3 length: 11 amino acids. Drawing the rest from reference TRBV5-6 and TRBJ2-7, the complete variable domain is DAGVTQSPTHLIKTRGQQVTLRCSPKSGHDTVSWYQQALGQGPQFIFQYYEEEERQRGNFPDRFSGHQFPNYSSELNVNALLLGDSALYLCASSLGGEQYFGPGTRLTVT.

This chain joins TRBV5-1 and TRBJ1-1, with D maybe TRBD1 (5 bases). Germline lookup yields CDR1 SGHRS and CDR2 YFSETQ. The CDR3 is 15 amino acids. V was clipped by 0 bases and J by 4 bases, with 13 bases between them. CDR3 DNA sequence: TGCGCCAGCAGCTTGGATGCCGGAAGGGGCACTGAAGCTTTCTTT. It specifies CASSLDAGRGTEAFF.

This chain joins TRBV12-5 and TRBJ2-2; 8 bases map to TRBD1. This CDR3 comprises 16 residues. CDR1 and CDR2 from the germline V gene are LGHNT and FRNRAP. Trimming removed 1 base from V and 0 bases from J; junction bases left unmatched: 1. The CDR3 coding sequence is TGTGCTAGTGGTTTGGGGACAGGGCCGAACACCGGGGAGCTGTTTTTT. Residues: CASGLGTGPNTGELFF.